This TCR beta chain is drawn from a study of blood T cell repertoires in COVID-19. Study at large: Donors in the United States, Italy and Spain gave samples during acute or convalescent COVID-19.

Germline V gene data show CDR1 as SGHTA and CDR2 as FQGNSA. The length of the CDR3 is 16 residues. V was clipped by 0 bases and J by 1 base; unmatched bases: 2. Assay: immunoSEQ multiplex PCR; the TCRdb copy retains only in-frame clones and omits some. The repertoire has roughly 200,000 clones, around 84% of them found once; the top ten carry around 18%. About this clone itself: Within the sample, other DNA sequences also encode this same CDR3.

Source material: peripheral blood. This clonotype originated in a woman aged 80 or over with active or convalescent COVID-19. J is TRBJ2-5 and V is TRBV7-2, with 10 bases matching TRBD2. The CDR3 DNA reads TGTGCCAGCAGCTTAGCGGCTAGCGGGGGCCAAGAGACCCAGTACTTC. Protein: CASSLAASGGQETQYF.